The T cell receptor beta chain under discussion was sequenced for a study of shared clonotypes between healthy human individuals. In the case of this clone: Its antigen remains unknown.

V was pared by 5 bases and J by 2 bases, with 6 bases of the junction left unmatched. The CDR3 extends over 16 amino acids. Germline loops: CDR1 MDHEN, CDR2 SYDVKM. Positive CCR7 selection of CD45RO-negative cells yielded the naive CD8 cells, and terminally differentiated effector memory CD45RA+ cells were excluded. Profiled with immunoSEQ multiplex PCR; TCRdb holds only in-frame clones, not every one. Found here are more than 600,000 clones, about 91% of them singletons; the top ten hold 24%. Whole-study results and caveats: Shared across a handful of donors were 4% to 5% of the naive CD4 clonotypes.

The specimen was naive CD8+ T cells sorted from blood. This chain joins TRBV28 and TRBJ1-2, with 12 bases matching TRBD1. This receptor was identified in a man aged 25-45 years in good health. The CDR3 DNA reads as TGTGCCAGCAGTCAAAGGGACAGGGGGCGCAACTATGGCTACACCTTC. Translation gives CASSQRDRGRNYGYTF.